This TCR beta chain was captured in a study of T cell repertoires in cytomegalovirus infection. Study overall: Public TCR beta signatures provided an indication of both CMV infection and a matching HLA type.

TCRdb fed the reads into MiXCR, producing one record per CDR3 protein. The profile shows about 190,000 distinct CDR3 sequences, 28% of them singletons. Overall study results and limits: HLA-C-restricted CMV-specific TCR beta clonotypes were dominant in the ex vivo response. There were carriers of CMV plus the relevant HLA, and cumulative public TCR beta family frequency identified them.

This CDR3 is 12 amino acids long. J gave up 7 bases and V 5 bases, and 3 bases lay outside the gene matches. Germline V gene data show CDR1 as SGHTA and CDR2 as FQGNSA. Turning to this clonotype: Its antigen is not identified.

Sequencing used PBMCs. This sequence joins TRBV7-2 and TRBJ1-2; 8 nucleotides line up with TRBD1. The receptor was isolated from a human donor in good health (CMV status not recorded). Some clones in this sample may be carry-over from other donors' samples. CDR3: CASSIQGGGYTF. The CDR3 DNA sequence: TGTGCCAGCAGCATACAGGGGGGTGGCTACACCTTC.